This record looks at one T cell receptor beta chain sequence and its context. Methods used by the authors: From reference gene primer amplification, estimates of nucleated cell counts were derived. The repertoire was sequenced with immunoSEQ multiplex PCR; TCRdb's copy has only in-frame clones and lacks some. V and J calls and clone size follow that table, whereas D and trimming were derived from the DNA. In the table there are nearly 85,000 clones, over 70% of which are singletons. This sample was taken from a study of blood T cell repertoires in COVID-19. Turning to the study itself: Researchers got acute and convalescent COVID-19 samples from the United States, Italy and Spain. The analysed material was cDNA or gDNA that came from T cells, B-cell-depleted T cells, or PBMCs.

This receptor was identified in a woman aged 60 to 75 with acute or convalescent COVID-19. The sequenced sample consisted of peripheral blood.

The DNA for the CDR3 is TGTGCCAGCAGTAGTCTCGGGACAGGGATCTACGAGCAGTACTTC. This sequence encodes CASSSLGTGIYEQYF. The V gene is TRBV27, the J gene TRBJ2-7, with 9 bases aligning to TRBD1. The CDR3 runs to 15 residues. Losses at the gene ends were 5 bases for V and 3 bases for J; bases not matched to a gene: 8. Germline CDR1 MNHEY, CDR2 SMNVEV (reference sequence).